This T cell receptor beta chain was obtained from a study of blood T cell repertoires in COVID-19 (dated by TCRdb to about 2020). In terms of the full investigation: The collaborator samples originated in the United States, Italy and Spain and spanned the acute and convalescent phases of COVID-19. The dataset comprised deeply sampled blood TCRbeta repertoires from subjects exposed to, actively infected with, or recovered from COVID-19. Nearly every sample came with metadata listing a de-identified subject ID, COVID-19 status, age in years and sex. The repertoires were made available in a free public database intended to serve as a resource for research on the immune response to SARS-CoV-2. Where available, HLA class I and class II types were taken from metadata supplied by the sample provider and were not determined by assay-based typing. The material from the prospective study consisted of cDNA or gDNA derived from T cells, B-cell-depleted T cells, or PBMCs. The samples were drawn from the first 160 participants of the ongoing ImmuneRACE study and from over a thousand subjects provided by 6 global collaborators.

TCRbeta CDR3 regions were amplified from genomic DNA by means of the immunoSEQ Assay, a bias-controlled multiplex PCR. As for how the authors treated the data: The number of nucleated cells in each sample was estimated from the amplification of reference gene primers within the assay. To quantify the absolute abundance of each unique TCRbeta CDR3 rearrangement, sequence reads were collapsed and filtered. Productive Simpson clonality was computed per sample as the square root of Simpson's diversity index over productive rearrangements. The table was pulled from immuneACCESS by TCRdb, which kept in-frame rearrangements only. Such tables lose some clones; where checked, under half of the loss comes from unresolved V genes, and the rest has no known cause. D and trimming come from the DNA, and the V and J calls and clone size come from that table. The sample table contains about 120,000 clones; only one count was recorded for more than 60% of them. The leading ten clones occupy over 2% of the sample.

General study outcomes and caveats: Clinical and demographic metadata were provided uncurated, with the amount varying by source and participant.

Each collaborating institution followed its own protocols to collect whole blood in K2EDTA tubes. Collaborator samples were shipped for TCRbeta analysis as frozen whole blood, isolated PBMCs, or DNA extracted from either sample type. The CDR3 contains 15 residues, cysteine and phenylalanine counted. The sequence is cut down to CDR3 DNA, 45 bases in frame from base 1. For CDR1 and CDR2, the germline V gene lists LGHNA and YSLEER. On this clone: There is no known antigen for this receptor. Relative to the germline gene, one junction end is altered; a read error may explain this.

The specimen sequenced was peripheral blood. This TCR was recovered from a man in his sixties or seventies with acute or convalescent COVID-19. The rearrangement combines TRBV4-3 with TRBJ1-6; no D gene is confidently identified. The base sequence is TGCGCCAGCAGCCAAGACCCCGCCTACAATTCACCCCTCCACTTT. Translation gives CASSQDPAYNSPLHF.